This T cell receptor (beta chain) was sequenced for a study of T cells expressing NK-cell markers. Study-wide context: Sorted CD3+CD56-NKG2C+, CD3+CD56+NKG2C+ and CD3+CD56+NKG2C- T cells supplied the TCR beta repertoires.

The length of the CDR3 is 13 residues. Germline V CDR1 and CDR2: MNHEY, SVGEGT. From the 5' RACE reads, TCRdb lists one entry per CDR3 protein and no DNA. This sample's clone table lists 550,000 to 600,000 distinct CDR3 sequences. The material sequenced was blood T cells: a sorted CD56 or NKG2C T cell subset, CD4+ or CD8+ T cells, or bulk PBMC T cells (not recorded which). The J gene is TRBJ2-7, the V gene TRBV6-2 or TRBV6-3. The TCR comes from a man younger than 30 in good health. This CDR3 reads CASSFSVGYEQYF.